The entry below describes one TCR beta chain. The CDR3 is 13 residues long. Trimming at V came to 2 bases and at J to 5 bases, leaving 1 base not matched to a gene. Germline assignment: CDR1 MDHEN and CDR2 SYDVKM. Clones were sequenced by immunoSEQ multiplex PCR, and TCRdb holds only the in-frame ones, with some missing. The sample has 35,000 to 45,000 clones, approximately 89% seen once. These data come from a study of control samples from healthy donors and cancer patients. The TCR sequence derives from a woman aged 40 to 49 with head and neck cancer. Sequenced sample: PBMCs. The rearrangement links TRBV28 to TRBJ2-7; 9 positions agree with TRBD1. The CDR3 nucleotides are TGTGCCAGCAGTTTAAACAGGGGGCACGAGCAGTACTTC. It codes for CASSLNRGHEQYF.